The 9 T cell receptor beta chains below were found in one sample sequenced in a study of breast tumors, draining lymph nodes, adjacent tissues. TCRdb re-called the multiplex PCR reads through MiXCR, storing one row per CDR3 protein. The sample yields fewer than 150,000 distinct CDR3 sequences, 21% seen once. Breast cancer patients provided tissue from their axillary draining lymph nodes. The sample consisted of axillary lymph node tissue. These receptors originate from a female donor with breast cancer. Some clones in this sample may be carry-over from other donors' samples.

This clonotype was detected ten times or more. The V gene is TRBV10-3, the J gene TRBJ1-4, with 7 bases that match TRBD1. Per germline, CDR1 ENHRY and CDR2 SYGVKD. J gave up 3 bases and V 3 bases, and 4 bases lay outside the gene matches. CDR3 length: 15 residues. This CDR3 reads CAISDEGASNEKLFF. The CDR3 nucleotides are TGTGCCATCAGTGATGAGGGGGCTTCTAATGAAAAACTGTTTTTT.

This clonotype has only a few counts. The genes are TRBV18 and TRBJ2-5; D is ambiguous. Trimming stripped 4 bases from V and 4 bases from J, with 4 bases between. The CDR3 is 11 residues long. The germline gives CDR1 KGHSH, CDR2 LQKENI. The CDR3 here is CASSRRETQYF. The DNA for the CDR3 is TGTGCCAGCTCACGCAGAGAGACCCAGTACTTC.

This clonotype was recorded at least ten times. V usage is TRBV6-5 and J usage is TRBJ2-3; 13 bases agree with TRBD2. J gave up 3 bases and V 6 bases, and 6 bases lay outside the gene matches. The V gene's germline CDR1 is MNHEY and CDR2 SVGAGI. This CDR3 spans 16 amino acids. The CDR3 sequence is CASSPTSGRGTDTQYF. The CDR3 nucleotides are TGTGCCAGCAGCCCTACTAGCGGGAGGGGGACAGATACGCAGTATTTT.

This clonotype was recorded many times. This chain links TRBV3-1 with TRBJ2-7; 8 nucleotides agree with TRBD1. This CDR3 comprises 15 residues. Per the germline V gene, CDR1 is LGHDT and CDR2 is YNNKEL (reference sequence). The V and J ends lost 4 bases and 4 bases, in that order; junction bases with no gene match: 9. The CDR3 protein is CASSRPGQGRYEQYF. CDR3 nucleotides: TGTGCCAGCAGCCGACCCGGACAGGGAAGGTACGAGCAGTACTTC.

V usage is TRBV28 and J usage is TRBJ1-5, with D tentatively TRBD1 (5 bases). Trimming removed 6 bases from V and 5 bases from J, with 20 bases in between. The CDR3 is 16 amino acids. Germline loops: CDR1 MDHEN, CDR2 SYDVKM. CDR3 loop: CASRRGTPSTYQPQHF. CDR3 sequence (DNA): TGTGCCAGCAGACGAGGGACCCCATCAACTTATCAGCCCCAGCATTTT.

This clonotype was seen ten or more times. The chain employs TRBV5-5 and TRBJ2-5, with D perhaps being TRBD1 or TRBD2 (5 bases each). Germline CDR1 and CDR2: SGHKS and YYEKEE (reference sequence). V gave up 2 bases and J gave up 4 bases, with 15 bases separating them. The CDR3 loop spans 15 amino acids. This CDR3 is CASSLTNPGRETQYF. DNA of the CDR3: TGTGCCAGCAGCTTAACTAACCCAGGGAGAGAGACCCAGTACTTC.

Many counts were recorded for this clonotype. The chain uses TRBV19 and TRBJ2-3, with D tentatively TRBD1 (5 bases). V lost 5 bases, J lost 2 bases, and 17 bases lay in between. Looked up from germline, CDR1 is LNHDA and CDR2 is SQIVND (reference sequence). CDR3 size: 16 residues. CDR3 in amino acids: CASSFGASSFTDTQYF. The CDR3 bases are TGTGCCAGTAGTTTTGGGGCATCGTCCTTCACAGATACGCAGTATTTT. Variable domain in full (rest from reference TRBV19 and TRBJ2-3): DGGITQSPKYLFRKEGQNVTLSCEQNLNHDAMYWYRQDPGQGLRLIYYSQIVNDFQKGDIAEGYSVSREKKESFPLTVTSAQKNPTAFYLCASSFGASSFTDTQYFGPGTRLTVL.

This clonotype has a count of ten or more. This chain uses TRBV6-2 or TRBV6-3 with TRBJ2-6, with 13 bases lining up with TRBD2. The CDR3 is 17 residues long. CDR1 and CDR2 (germline): MNHEY, SVGEGT. V shed 6 bases, J shed 2 bases, and the junction held 4 bases outside the gene matches. The DNA of the CDR3 is TGTGCCAGCAGCGGACTAGCGGGAGTCCCTGGGGCCAACGTCCTGACTTTC. Its protein product is CASSGLAGVPGANVLTF.

At least ten counts were recorded for this clonotype. V is TRBV7-8 and J is TRBJ1-5; TRBD1 might be the D (5 bases). V was clipped by 3 bases and J by 5 bases, with 11 bases between them. The germline V gene encodes CDR1 SGHVS and CDR2 FQNEAQ. The CDR3 contains 14 residues. The CDR3 loop is CASSLGGGYQPQHF. The CDR3 nucleotides are TGTGCCAGCAGCTTGGGGGGGGGGTATCAGCCCCAGCATTTT. Full variable domain (rest looked up from reference TRBV7-8 and TRBJ1-5): GAGVSQSPRYKVAKRGQDVALRCDPISGHVSLFWYQQALGQGPEFLTYFQNEAQLDKSGLPSDRFFAERPEGSVSTLKIQRTQQEDSAVYLCASSLGGGYQPQHFGDGTRLSIL.